Presented here are 21 T cell receptor beta chains from one specimen sequenced in a study of blood T cell repertoires in COVID-19. Here immunoSEQ multiplex PCR was the method, and the copy in TCRdb shows in-frame clones only, minus some. The repertoire holds roughly 290,000 clones, with about nine tenths as singletons. The sequenced material came from peripheral blood. The source is a woman aged 55-69 years with acute or convalescent COVID-19.

This chain links TRBV27 with TRBJ2-3, with D maybe TRBD1 (6 bases). The V gene's germline CDR1 is MNHEY and CDR2 SMNVEV (reference sequence). Trimming removed 8 bases from V and 6 bases from J, with 15 bases in between. This CDR3 spans 13 amino acids. The CDR3 nucleotides read TGTGCCAGCGCAACAGGGTATCAGGATACGCAGTATTTT. Amino acid sequence: CASATGYQDTQYF.

The CDR3 region has the DNA TGTGCCAGCAGTGGTCCCCTACAGGGGGCGAATGAAAAACTGTTTTTT. Its protein is CASSGPLQGANEKLFF. The genes are TRBV27 and TRBJ1-4; the match to TRBD1 covers 9 bases. The J segment lost 5 bases and the V segment lost 5 bases, leaving 9 bases of the junction unmatched. Germline V CDR1 and CDR2: MNHEY, SMNVEV (reference sequence). The CDR3 covers 16 residues.

The genes are TRBV14 and TRBJ2-1, with 12 bases aligning to TRBD2. The germline V gene has CDR1 SGHDN and CDR2 FVKESK. This CDR3 is 16 amino acids long. Unmatched junction bases numbered 3, after V lost 2 bases and J lost 4 bases. The CDR3 DNA reads as TGTGCCAGCAGCCAACTAGCGGGGGGGCCTTACAATGAGCAGTTCTTC. Translating it yields CASSQLAGGPYNEQFF.

The chain recombines TRBV28 with TRBJ1-5; 7 bases align to TRBD1. The CDR3 spans 14 residues. Germline CDR1 and CDR2: MDHEN and SYDVKM. Trimming took 6 bases from V and 7 from J; bases not matched to a gene: 9. As DNA, the CDR3 is TGTGCCAGCAGGCGACAGGGAATTTTCCAGCCCCAGCATTTT. This sequence encodes CASRRQGIFQPQHF.

The rearrangement joins TRBV5-6 to TRBJ1-4, with a tentative D call TRBD1 (5 bases). The germline V gene encodes CDR1 SGHDT and CDR2 YYEEEE. The CDR3 spans 12 residues. The ends were cut back, 0 bases at V and 11 bases at J, with 8 bases in the middle. CDR3 DNA sequence: TGTGCCAGCAGCTTGGTTGGGGGGAAACTGTTTTTT. Its translation: CASSLVGGKLFF. Full variable domain (remainder filled in from reference TRBV5-6 and TRBJ1-4): DAGVTQSPTHLIKTRGQQVTLRCSPKSGHDTVSWYQQALGQGPQFIFQYYEEEERQRGNFPDRFSGHQFPNYSSELNVNALLLGDSALYLCASSLVGGKLFFGSGTQLSVL.

The rearrangement links TRBV28 to TRBJ1-1; the D is unclear. There are 13 residues in the CDR3. V was clipped by 11 bases and J by 1 base, with 14 bases between them. The V gene's germline CDR1 is MDHEN and CDR2 SYDVKM. The CDR3 here is CAGWRRGNTEAFF. The DNA of the CDR3 is TGTGCCGGCTGGCGGCGCGGGAACACTGAAGCTTTCTTT.

The chain has TRBV3-1 (or the pseudogene TRBV3-2) and TRBJ2-7; possible D gene TRBD1, 6 bases. Germline V gives CDR1 LGHDT, CDR2 YNNKEL (reference sequence). The CDR3 runs to 15 residues. V was cut by 4 bases and J by 2 bases, with 15 bases left in between. CDR3: CASSLYRDTTYEQYF. The CDR3 bases are TGTGCCAGCAGCCTTTACCGGGACACAACCTACGAGCAGTACTTC.

The chain carries TRBV11-3 and TRBJ2-1; perhaps TRBD1 as D (5 bases). Trimming cost V 5 bases and J 3 bases, with 8 bases left between them. The germline V gene has CDR1 SGHNT and CDR2 YENEEA. The CDR3 is made up of 13 amino acids. The CDR3 DNA is TGTGCCAGCAGCCGTCAGGGCTACAATGAGCAGTTCTTC. Its translation is CASSRQGYNEQFF.

The rearrangement uses TRBV5-4 and TRBJ2-3; 7 bases fit TRBD2. CDR1 is SGHNT, CDR2 YYREEE, per germline (reference sequence). The CDR3 loop spans 14 amino acids. After removal of 5 bases from V and 0 bases from J, the junction contained 3 bases not matched to a gene. The CDR3 DNA reads as TGTGCCAGCAGGGGCGGGAGTAGCACAGATACGCAGTATTTT. It translates to CASRGGSSTDTQYF.

The gene calls are TRBV5-8 and TRBJ2-7, with D uncertain. The germline V gene has CDR1 SGHTS and CDR2 YDEGEE. The V end was cut by 4 bases, the J end by 6 bases, with 11 bases between. This CDR3 is 12 amino acids long. The CDR3, as DNA: TGTGCCAGCAGCCTCCTCTCTCCCGAGCAGTACTTC. Translated: CASSLLSPEQYF.

The rearrangement links TRBV19 to TRBJ2-5; D is possibly TRBD1 (5 bases). Per the germline V gene, CDR1 is LNHDA and CDR2 is SQIVND (reference sequence). With 5 bases removed from V and 2 bases from J, the gap between germline ends came to 12 bases. The CDR3 runs to 14 residues. The CDR3 DNA follows: TGTGCCAGTAGTGCCTGGACAACTCAAGAGACCCAGTACTTC. The encoded protein is CASSAWTTQETQYF.

V usage is TRBV5-1 and J usage is TRBJ1-1; TRBD1 aligns across 7 bases. After removal of 2 bases from V and 3 bases from J, the junction contained 4 bases not matched to a gene. Looked up from germline, CDR1 is SGHRS and CDR2 is YFSETQ. This CDR3 has 14 residues. CDR3 nucleotide sequence: TGCGCCAGCAGCTTCGGGCAGGGGGACACTGAAGCTTTCTTT. Translation gives CASSFGQGDTEAFF.

The V call is TRBV30, the J call TRBJ2-1; the match to TRBD2 covers 10 bases. The CDR3 totals 14 residues. V lost 5 bases and J lost 6; bases outside the gene matches: 7. Germline values: CDR1 GTSNPN, CDR2 SVGIG (reference sequence). The CDR3 region is CAWGPSGSGNEQFF. The DNA for the CDR3 is TGTGCCTGGGGCCCTAGCGGGAGTGGCAATGAGCAGTTCTTC.

This chain joins TRBV12-3 or TRBV12-4 and TRBJ2-1; D gene uncertain. V was cut by 10 bases and J by 1 base, with 8 bases left in between. This CDR3 has 12 residues. CDR3 sequence (DNA): TGTGCCACCGCGACTTCCTACAATGAGCAGTTCTTC. Its protein product is CATATSYNEQFF.

V gene TRBV7-8 combines with J gene TRBJ2-4; possible D gene TRBD2, 6 bases. Deletions cut 0 bases from V and 7 bases from J, with 19 bases between. The germline V gene encodes CDR1 SGHVS and CDR2 FQNEAQ. CDR3 length: 17 amino acids. The CDR3 nucleotides read TGTGCCAGCAGCTTAGCGCCGGGACTTGTAACCGTGAACATTCAGTACTTC. It encodes CASSLAPGLVTVNIQYF. Filled out from reference TRBV7-8 and TRBJ2-4, the complete variable domain reads GAGVSQSPRYKVAKRGQDVALRCDPISGHVSLFWYQQALGQGPEFLTYFQNEAQLDKSGLPSDRFFAERPEGSVSTLKIQRTQQEDSAVYLCASSLAPGLVTVNIQYFGAGTRLSVL.

CDR3 region: CASRGYRAGRSNQPQHF. The CDR3 DNA is TGTGCCAGCAGGGGATATAGGGCGGGGCGGAGCAATCAGCCCCAGCATTTT. V and J are TRBV28 and TRBJ1-5; D might be TRBD1 (5 bases). The CDR3 spans 17 residues. V shed 6 bases and J shed 1 base, with 19 bases lying between them. Per the germline V gene, CDR1 is MDHEN and CDR2 is SYDVKM. The variable domain in full, completed from reference TRBV28 and TRBJ1-5, reads DVKVTQSSRYLVKRTGEKVFLECVQDMDHENMFWYRQDPGLGLRLIYFSYDVKMKEKGDIPEGYSVSREKKERFSLILESASTNQTSMYLCASRGYRAGRSNQPQHFGDGTRLSIL.

This chain joins TRBV28 and TRBJ2-6; 7 nucleotides agree with TRBD2. Germline-derived CDR1 and CDR2 are MDHEN and SYDVKM. The CDR3 is 16 residues long. J gave up 2 bases and V 4 bases, and 5 bases lay outside the gene matches. The CDR3 spells CASSSPGRAGANVLTF. Written as DNA, the CDR3 is TGTGCCAGCAGTTCCCCGGGGAGGGCTGGGGCCAACGTCCTGACTTTC.

The V gene is TRBV5-1, the J gene TRBJ2-1, with 14 bases identical to TRBD2. The CDR3 consists of 18 residues. Germline V gene data show CDR1 as SGHRS and CDR2 as YFSETQ. The ends lost 4 bases at V and 7 bases at J; junction bases unmatched: 13. The CDR3 sequence: CASSVLRLAGGPGNEQFF. The CDR3 bases are TGCGCCAGCAGCGTACTAAGACTAGCGGGAGGGCCGGGGAATGAGCAGTTCTTC.

V is TRBV4-1 and J is TRBJ1-1, with no clear D. V lost 0 bases to trimming and J lost 5 bases, with 13 bases between them. The CDR3 loop spans 15 amino acids. Germline-derived CDR1 and CDR2 are MGHRA and YSYEKL. DNA for the CDR3: TGCGCCAGCAGCCAAGATGCACTATCGAGGACTGAAGCTTTCTTT. It yields the protein CASSQDALSRTEAFF.

This chain links TRBV27 with TRBJ1-5; possibly TRBD1 for D (5 bases). This CDR3 spans 16 amino acids. Germline V lookup: CDR1 MNHEY, CDR2 SMNVEV (reference sequence). V was trimmed by 5 bases and J by 8 bases, leaving 22 bases between them. The DNA of the CDR3 is TGTGCCAGCAGTCCATTAATCGGTGGGGGGATAGAGCCCCAGCATTTT. Translating it yields CASSPLIGGGIEPQHF.

J is TRBJ1-2 and V is TRBV7-2, with 8 bases fitting TRBD1. J lost 3 bases, V lost 5 bases, and 11 bases had no gene match. This CDR3 comprises 16 residues. CDR1 SGHTA and CDR2 FQGNSA come from the germline V gene. For the CDR3, the DNA is TGTGCCAGCAGCCCAAATCTCGCGACAGGGGACTATGGCTACACCTTC. Protein sequence: CASSPNLATGDYGYTF.